This T cell receptor beta chain was identified in a study of cytomegalovirus exposure and HLA in healthy donors. Study summary: A prior analysis found 117 million unique TCR beta sequences from around 200 million T cells. Early released data had tens of millions of unique TCRs, all coming from HLA-typed donors. Study-wide findings and caveats: The study carried out a later analysis of TCR beta sequences. It associated roughly 17,000 of them with specific HLA alleles at a false discovery rate of 0.05.

60 Vbeta and 13 Jbeta primers were used in PCR. Produced via immunoSEQ multiplex PCR; TCRdb's table is partial and in-frame only. This table has over 90,000 clones, approximately 64% appearing once. This CDR3 region has 14 residues. The germline V and J ends were trimmed by 5 bases and 8 bases, with 16 bases remaining between them. CDR1 and CDR2 (germline): SGHAT, FQNNGV. This clone has at least ten counts. Its antigen is still unknown. The receptor comes from a man between 60 and 75 years old in good health and CMV-seronegative. The specimen was PBMCs. The chain combines TRBV11-2 with TRBJ2-4, with D tentatively TRBD2 (6 bases). CDR3 in DNA: TGTGCCAGCAGCGGGTTGGGGACTCGATACATTCAGTACTTC. Translated, it gives CASSGLGTRYIQYF.